The 11 T cell receptor beta chains listed next were all sequenced from one sample in a study of shared clonotypes between healthy human individuals. Only in-frame clones appear in the TCRdb table, and some are missing; sequencing was by immunoSEQ multiplex PCR. The sample contains 1.5 million to 2.5 million clones, about 95% of which appear only once. CD8 cells regarded as naive lacked CD45RO, were positively chosen for CCR7, and omitted terminally differentiated effector memory CD45RA+ cells. The sample was naive CD8+ T cells sorted from blood. The receptors stem from a young man in good health.

The chain employs TRBV6-1 and TRBJ2-1, with D possibly TRBD2 on 6 matching bases. Germline V CDR1 and CDR2: MNHNS, SASEGT. V lost 1 base to trimming and J lost 3 bases, with 13 bases between them. The CDR3 has 16 amino acids. For the CDR3, the DNA is TGTGCCAGCAGTGAAGTTTTGGAGGGGCTCTACAATGAGCAGTTCTTC. It encodes CASSEVLEGLYNEQFF.

V is TRBV13 and J is TRBJ1-2, with D unresolved. CDR1 is PRHDT and CDR2 is FYEKMQ in the germline V gene (reference sequence). Trimming removed 2 bases at V and 7 bases at J, with 17 bases between. This CDR3 has 15 amino acids. In DNA, the CDR3 is TGTGCCAGCAGCTTAATGACGGCTTTTCATTCTGGCTACACCTTC. Translating it yields CASSLMTAFHSGYTF. Drawing the rest from reference TRBV13 and TRBJ1-2, the complete variable domain is AAGVIQSPRHLIKEKRETATLKCYPIPRHDTVYWYQQGPGQDPQFLISFYEKMQSDKGSIPDRFSAQQFSDYHSELNMSSLELGDSALYFCASSLMTAFHSGYTFGSGTRLTVV.

This clone has just one count. The chain uses TRBV4-1 and TRBJ1-1; 7 positions match TRBD1. This CDR3 spans 14 amino acids. Germline-derived CDR1 and CDR2 are MGHRA and YSYEKL. With V trimmed by 6 bases and J by 3 bases, 7 bases remained unmatched. This chain's CDR3 is CASSHTGAYTEAFF. In nucleotides, the CDR3 is TGCGCCAGCAGTCATACAGGGGCGTACACTGAAGCTTTCTTT.

The genes are TRBV11-2 and TRBJ2-7, with D uncertain. The CDR3 has 15 residues. Germline CDR1 SGHAT, CDR2 FQNNGV. V was cut by 5 bases and J by 2 bases, with 16 bases left in between. CDR3: CASSHPRIRPYEQYF. The CDR3 DNA reads as TGTGCCAGCAGCCATCCTAGGATTCGGCCCTACGAGCAGTACTTC.

The chain recombines TRBV19 with TRBJ2-3; 7 bases are a match to TRBD1. The CDR3 sequence is 15 residues long. Per the germline V gene, CDR1 is LNHDA and CDR2 is SQIVND (reference sequence). V lost 4 bases, J lost 0 bases, and 4 bases stayed unmatched. DNA of the CDR3: TGTGCCAGTAGTACTGGGACAGCCAGCACAGATACGCAGTATTTT. Translated, it gives CASSTGTASTDTQYF.

The chain links TRBV13 to TRBJ2-1; 8 bases agree with TRBD2. The germline V gene encodes CDR1 PRHDT and CDR2 FYEKMQ (reference sequence). V lost 1 base, J lost 4 bases, and 6 bases stayed unmatched. The CDR3 length is 16 residues. CDR3 in DNA: TGTGCCAGCAGCTTAGTTGGTAGCGGGACATACAATGAGCAGTTCTTC. This encodes CASSLVGSGTYNEQFF.

This rearrangement joins TRBV4-1 to TRBJ1-1; TRBD1 agrees at 7 bases. In germline, CDR1 is MGHRA, CDR2 YSYEKL. The CDR3 has 17 amino acids. With 0 bases clipped from V and 5 bases from J, the junction kept 12 bases outside the gene matches. The CDR3 coding sequence is TGCGCCAGCAGCCAAGAAACCGACAGGGAGGAGAGAACTGAAGCTTTCTTT. The encoded protein is CASSQETDREERTEAFF.

The chain recombines TRBV6-1 with TRBJ2-2; 7 bases agree with TRBD2. Germline V gives CDR1 MNHNS, CDR2 SASEGT. CDR3 length: 14 residues. Trimming took 2 bases from V and 10 from J; bases not matched to a gene: 7. The CDR3 nucleotides are TGTGCCAGCAGTGAATTAGGCGGGAGTGAGGAGCTGTTTTTT. Encoded protein: CASSELGGSEELFF.

V usage is TRBV6-5 and J usage is TRBJ1-5; 7 bases fit TRBD1. The trim removed 5 bases at V and 3 bases at J, leaving 4 bases unmatched. Germline V gene sequence: CDR1 MNHEY, CDR2 SVGAGI. The CDR3 length is 14 residues. The CDR3 bases are TGTGCCAGCAGTGATGGACAGGCCAATCAGCCCCAGCATTTT. Its translation: CASSDGQANQPQHF.

In its sample, this clone was seen a few times. The rearrangement uses TRBV7-9 and TRBJ2-2, with D unclear. The CDR3 extends over 14 amino acids. Trimming cost V 5 bases and J 6 bases, with 13 bases left between them. CDR1 is SEHNR and CDR2 is FQNEAQ in the germline V gene (reference sequence). The CDR3 DNA reads as TGTGCCAGCAGCCCCCCTTTTTCGGCCGGGGAGCTGTTTTTT. Residues: CASSPPFSAGELFF.

V is TRBV7-9 and J is TRBJ2-7; tentatively, D is TRBD1 (5 bases). Per germline, CDR1 SEHNR and CDR2 FQNEAQ (reference sequence). Deletions cut 5 bases from V and 5 bases from J, with 28 bases between. This CDR3 is 18 amino acids long. The CDR3 reads CASSPATPQQGISDEQYF. Written as DNA, the CDR3 is TGTGCCAGCAGCCCCGCTACCCCGCAGCAGGGTATCAGCGACGAGCAGTACTTC.